This entry describes one T cell receptor beta chain. Its matching antigen is unknown. One end of the junction fails to match germline, which may point to a read error. CDR1 is SSHAT, CDR2 FNYEAQ, per germline (reference sequence). The CDR3 length is 14 residues. The record originates from a study of blood T cells in healthy people across ages. For the second PCR, which ran for 7 to 11 cycles, a sample-barcoded 5' primer and a J-beta primer mix were used. One entry per CDR3 protein results from TCRdb running MiXCR on the 5' RACE reads. In the table there are about 680,000 distinct CDR3 sequences, around 49% of which are singletons. Study-wide results and caveats: The unsorted PBMCs prevented any conclusive comparison of naive versus antigen-experienced cells.

Sequenced sample: blood. This receptor was identified in a woman aged 55 to 70 in good health. This chain uses TRBV7-7 with TRBJ2-3; tentative D call: TRBD2 (5 bases). As DNA, the CDR3 is TGTGCTAGCAGCTTAAGCGGAAACGCAGATACGCAGTATTTT. It yields the protein CASSLSGNADTQYF.